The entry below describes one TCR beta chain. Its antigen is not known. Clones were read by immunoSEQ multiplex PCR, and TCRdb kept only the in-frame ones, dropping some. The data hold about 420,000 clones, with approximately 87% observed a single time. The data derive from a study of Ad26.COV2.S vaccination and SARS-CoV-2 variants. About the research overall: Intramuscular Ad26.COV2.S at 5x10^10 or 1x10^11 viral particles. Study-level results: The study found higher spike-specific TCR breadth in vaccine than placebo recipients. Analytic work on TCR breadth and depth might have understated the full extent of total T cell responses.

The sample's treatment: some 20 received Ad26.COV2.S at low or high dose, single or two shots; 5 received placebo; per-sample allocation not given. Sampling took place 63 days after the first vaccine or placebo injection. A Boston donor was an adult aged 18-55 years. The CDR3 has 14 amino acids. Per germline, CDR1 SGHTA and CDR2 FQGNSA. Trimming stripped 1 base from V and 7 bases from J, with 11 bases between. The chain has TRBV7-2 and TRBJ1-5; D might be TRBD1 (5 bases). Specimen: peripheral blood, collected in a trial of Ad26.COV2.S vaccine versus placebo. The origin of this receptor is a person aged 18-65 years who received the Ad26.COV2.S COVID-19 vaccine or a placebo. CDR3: CASSLVRVGQPQHF. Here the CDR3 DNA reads TGTGCCAGCAGCTTAGTCAGGGTGGGACAGCCCCAGCATTTT.